This T cell receptor (beta chain) comes out of a study of T-cell reconstitution after alpha-beta-depleted transplantation in children (dated by TCRdb to the mid-2010s). Broadly, across the study: Using TCR repertoire profiling, the study followed T-cell immune reconstitution in a quantitative way in children after TCRalphabeta/CD19-depleted allogeneic hematopoietic cell transplantation.

Libraries came from PCR. The sequencer was an Illumina HiSeq 2500. To normalize quantification of the TCRbeta repertoire, the TCR libraries were built with molecular barcoding that relied on unique molecular identifiers. The raw public reads went through TCRdb reprocessing: fastp at Q25, MiXCR clone calling, in-frame beta chains kept. Rows are combined by CDR3 protein, so each entry shows the most common genes and DNA. The sample records roughly 500,000 distinct CDR3 sequences, approximately 32% of which are singletons. Jointly, the top ten make up around 2.5% of the sample. Details on this clonotype: The target of this receptor is not known. No quality values exist for individual bases; no much larger clone is one base distant.

This TCR was sampled from a human donor who donated a stem cell graft to a child with aplastic anemia. The source material was PBMCs from the stem cell graft donor, sampled from the stem cell graft.

In nucleotide form, the sequence is TGTGCCAGCAGGAGTGGGAACACTGAAGCTTTCTTT. This sequence encodes CASRSGNTEAFF. The sequence links TRBV27 to TRBJ1-1; a confident D gene designation cannot be given. Via the germline V gene (reference sequence), CDR1 is MNHEY and CDR2 SMNVEV. Between the V and J ends, shortened by 6 bases and 1 base respectively, the junction contains 6 bases. Including cysteine and phenylalanine, the CDR3 has 12 amino acids. The DNA shown is the 36-base CDR3, in frame from base 1.